Below, 28 T cell receptor beta chains from the same sample are listed, as sequenced in a study of blood T cell repertoires in COVID-19. Method: immunoSEQ multiplex PCR; TCRdb's copy keeps in-frame clones and lacks some. The sample includes 90,000 to 120,000 clones, over 75% of them seen just once. Sequencing input: peripheral blood. The receptors come from a human donor in a cohort sampled during active COVID-19.

This chain links TRBV5-1 with TRBJ2-7; 7 bases agree with TRBD2. CDR1 is SGHRS and CDR2 is YFSETQ in the germline V gene. There are 15 residues in the CDR3. V lost 0 bases and J lost 5; bases outside the gene matches: 8. The CDR3: CASSLEGSGVHEQYF. The CDR3 DNA is TGCGCCAGCAGCTTGGAGGGGAGCGGGGTTCACGAGCAGTACTTC.

This clone was seen more than once but under ten times. The J gene is TRBJ1-3, the V gene TRBV4-1, with D unclear. Trimming cost V 3 bases and J 2 bases, with 11 bases left between them. The CDR3 length is 15 residues. In germline, CDR1 is MGHRA, CDR2 YSYEKL. CDR3 in DNA: TGCGCCAGCAGCCACACCGATCTAGCTGGAAACACCATATATTTT. It specifies CASSHTDLAGNTIYF.

This clone occurred once. The V and J genes are TRBV4-2 and TRBJ2-1; 7 bases align to TRBD2. Germline CDR1 and CDR2: LGHNA and YNFKEQ. The CDR3 covers 16 residues. V was clipped by 0 bases and J by 7 bases; unmatched bases: 9. The CDR3 here is CASSQDRERGGNEQFF. As DNA, the CDR3 is TGTGCCAGCAGCCAAGATAGAGAGCGGGGTGGGAATGAGCAGTTCTTC.

The rearrangement uses TRBV3-1 (or the pseudogene TRBV3-2) and TRBJ2-7, with 15 bases aligning to TRBD2. The V and J ends lost 10 bases and 1 base, in that order; junction bases with no gene match: 2. The germline V gene encodes CDR1 LGHDT and CDR2 YNNKEL (reference sequence). The CDR3 extends over 14 amino acids. DNA of the CDR3: TGTGCCACCGGGACTAGCGGGGGGTCCTACGAGCAGTACTTC. Amino acids: CATGTSGGSYEQYF.

This chain links TRBV6-6 with TRBJ1-4; TRBD1 might be the D (5 bases). The germline CDR1 and CDR2 sequences are MNHNY and SVGAGI (reference sequence). The CDR3 is 16 residues long. Trimming shortened V by 5 bases and J by 7 bases, and 20 bases separated the two germline ends. CDR3: CASSPPGGTVGEKLFF. CDR3 in DNA: TGTGCCAGCAGTCCCCCTGGGGGGACGGTGGGTGAAAAACTGTTTTTT.

J is TRBJ2-7 and V is TRBV7-9, with a possible D match to TRBD2 (5 bases). Germline CDR1 is SEHNR and CDR2 is FQNEAQ (reference sequence). The CDR3 is made up of 14 amino acids. V gave up 4 bases and J gave up 3 bases, with 13 bases separating them. The DNA for the CDR3 is TGTGCCAGCAGCTCGCATTCGGCGGGCTACGAGCAGTACTTC. Translated, it gives CASSSHSAGYEQYF.

The chain joins TRBV6-5 to TRBJ2-3; TRBD2 matches at 8 bases. Germline loops: CDR1 MNHEY, CDR2 SVGAGI. This CDR3 has 16 amino acids. V gave up 2 bases and J gave up 4 bases; unmatched junction bases: 8. CDR3 coding DNA: TGTGCCAGCAGTTACGATCGGGCGGGAGGTTCAGATACGCAGTATTTT. This translates into CASSYDRAGGSDTQYF.

This chain uses TRBV9 with TRBJ2-2; TRBD1 is a possible D gene (5 bases). V was shortened by 3 bases and J by 7 bases, with 13 bases between the two germline ends. This CDR3 contains 14 residues. Germline lookup yields CDR1 SGDLS and CDR2 YYNGEE. The CDR3 DNA reads TGTGCCAGCAGCGGAATCAGGGTAAACGGGGAGCTGTTTTTT. The encoded protein is CASSGIRVNGELFF.

This clone was observed a handful of times. The J gene is TRBJ2-7, the V gene TRBV10-1; TRBD2 matches at 9 bases. The V gene's germline CDR1 is WNHNN and CDR2 SYGVQD (reference sequence). With V trimmed by 8 bases and J by 7 bases, 6 bases remained unmatched. CDR3 length: 12 amino acids. CDR3 bases: TGCGCCAGCGGACAAGCGGGAGGTGAGCAGTACTTC. Protein: CASGQAGGEQYF.

The V and J genes are TRBV7-2 and TRBJ1-3; TRBD1 matches 8 bases. V was clipped by 8 bases and J by 0 bases; unmatched bases: 3. The CDR3 totals 14 residues. CDR1 and CDR2 from the germline V gene are SGHTA and FQGNSA. The CDR3 spells CASRDRLSGNTIYF. The DNA for the CDR3 is TGTGCCAGCCGGGACAGGCTCTCTGGAAACACCATATATTTT.

The J gene is TRBJ2-5, the V gene TRBV19; D unclear. CDR1 is LNHDA and CDR2 is SQIVND in the germline V gene (reference sequence). The V end lost 3 bases, the J end lost 0 bases, and 14 bases lay between the germline ends. The CDR3 runs to 16 residues. The CDR3 is CASSIRHLMHQETQYF. The CDR3 DNA reads TGTGCCAGTAGTATCCGACACCTGATGCACCAAGAGACCCAGTACTTC.

The chain employs TRBV18 and TRBJ1-2, with 7 bases identical to TRBD1. The V and J ends lost 6 bases and 3 bases, in that order; junction bases with no gene match: 13. The CDR3 spans 16 residues. The germline V gene has CDR1 KGHSH and CDR2 LQKENI. The CDR3: CASSPRGTANDYGYTF. As DNA, the CDR3 is TGTGCCAGCTCCCCCAGGGGGACGGCGAATGACTATGGCTACACCTTC.

This clone was seen a handful of times. This rearrangement joins TRBV18 to TRBJ1-2; 8 positions agree with TRBD1. This CDR3 has 15 residues. CDR1 KGHSH and CDR2 LQKENI come from the germline V gene. J was trimmed by 5 bases and V by 4 bases; bases with no gene match: 9. The CDR3 spells CASSLPQGAEYGYTF. CDR3 nucleotides: TGTGCCAGCTCACTACCTCAGGGGGCCGAATATGGCTACACCTTC.

The chain recombines TRBV2 with TRBJ1-2, with 9 bases lining up with TRBD1. Germline CDR1 reads SNHLY; CDR2 reads FYNNEI. J gave up 7 bases and V 5 bases, and 5 bases lay outside the gene matches. CDR3 size: 13 residues. In DNA form, the CDR3 reads TGTGCCAGCAGTATCCTACAGGGGGCTGGCTACACCTTC. It is translated as CASSILQGAGYTF.

This clone was recorded once. This rearrangement joins TRBV19 to TRBJ2-7; D ambiguous. The CDR3 runs to 14 residues. Germline V gene lookup returns CDR1 LNHDA and CDR2 SQIVND (reference sequence). V lost 5 bases and J lost 5, with 16 bases in between. The CDR3, as DNA: TGTGCCAGTAGTGGCACCCGAGGAATCGACGAGCAGTACTTC. It codes for CASSGTRGIDEQYF. The full variable domain, completed using reference TRBV19 and TRBJ2-7, is DGGITQSPKYLFRKEGQNVTLSCEQNLNHDAMYWYRQDPGQGLRLIYYSQIVNDFQKGDIAEGYSVSREKKESFPLTVTSAQKNPTAFYLCASSGTRGIDEQYFGPGTRLTVT.

The V gene is TRBV6-5, the J gene TRBJ2-1; TRBD1 aligns across 7 bases. V dropped 5 bases and J dropped 9; count of bases not matched to a gene: 10. This CDR3 has 14 amino acids. CDR1 is MNHEY and CDR2 is SVGAGI in the germline V gene. CDR3 in DNA: TGTGCCAGCAGTCAGCGACAGGGTCACGGTGAGCAGTTCTTC. Protein product: CASSQRQGHGEQFF.

This sequence joins TRBV5-4 and TRBJ1-4; D gene uncertain. Germline CDR1 SGHNT, CDR2 YYREEE (reference sequence). The CDR3 is 13 residues long. Between the trimmed V and J ends, which lost 4 bases and 8 bases, there was a span of 12 bases. CDR3 DNA sequence: TGTGCCAGCAGCCCTGGTCTGGAGGAAAAACTGTTTTTT. It yields the protein CASSPGLEEKLFF.

CDR3 bases: TGCGCCAGCAGCTTGGTTAGCGGGACTAGCGGGAGGGCCAAGCACAATGAGCAGTTCTTC. Amino acid sequence: CASSLVSGTSGRAKHNEQFF. The rearrangement uses TRBV5-1 and TRBJ2-1; 16 bases align to TRBD2. The V and J ends lost 0 bases and 5 bases, in that order; junction bases with no gene match: 11. From germline, CDR1 is SGHRS and CDR2 YFSETQ. CDR3 length equals 20 residues.

V is TRBV19 and J is TRBJ1-6, with D possibly TRBD1 on 6 matching bases. V was pared by 9 bases and J by 9 bases, with 15 bases between. Germline lookup yields CDR1 LNHDA and CDR2 SQIVND (reference sequence). The CDR3 has 13 amino acids. CDR3 nucleotide sequence: TGTGCCAGCCAGGGACGCAGGGGTTCACCCCTCCACTTT. This codes for CASQGRRGSPLHF.

The rearrangement links TRBV29-1 to TRBJ2-7; possibly TRBD2 for D (5 bases). Trimming removed 4 bases from V and 2 bases from J, with 9 bases in between. CDR1 is SQVTM, CDR2 ANQGSEA, per germline. The CDR3 is made up of 12 amino acids. The CDR3 spells CSVGPGTYEQYF. In DNA, the CDR3 is TGCAGCGTTGGACCGGGGACCTACGAGCAGTACTTC.

The chain couples TRBV5-1 to TRBJ2-1; 15 nucleotides line up with TRBD2. The CDR3 contains 15 residues. Germline lookup yields CDR1 SGHRS and CDR2 YFSETQ. V was pared by 0 bases and J by 8 bases, with 0 bases of the junction left unmatched. In DNA form, the CDR3 reads TGCGCCAGCAGCTTGGGGACTAGCGGGGGGGATGAGCAGTTCTTC. It yields the protein CASSLGTSGGDEQFF. The variable domain in full, completed from reference TRBV5-1 and TRBJ2-1, reads KAGVTQTPRYLIKTRGQQVTLSCSPISGHRSVSWYQQTPGQGLQFLFEYFSETQRNKGNFPGRFSGRQFSNSRSEMNVSTLELGDSALYLCASSLGTSGGDEQFFGPGTRLTVL.

Worth noting for this clone: At one boundary the junction diverges from the germline segment, which might be a read error. The rearrangement links TRBV27 to TRBJ2-7; TRBD1 aligns across 10 bases. CDR3 length: 14 amino acids. The germline V gene encodes CDR1 MNHEY and CDR2 SMNVEV (reference sequence). The CDR3 protein is CAGRSGTGVNEQYF. CDR3 in DNA: TGTGCCGGCAGATCCGGGACAGGGGTAAACGAGCAGTACTTC.

The genes are TRBV9 and TRBJ2-2; D is perhaps TRBD2 (5 bases). Germline V gene lookup returns CDR1 SGDLS and CDR2 YYNGEE. V gave up 0 bases and J gave up 7 bases, with 7 bases separating them. The CDR3 totals 13 residues. CDR3 in DNA: TGTGCCAGCAGCGTAGAAGGAGGCGGGGAGCTGTTTTTT. It translates to CASSVEGGGELFF.

A word on this clone: The same CDR3 also results from other DNA sequences found in this sample. The V call is TRBV7-3, the J call TRBJ2-1; 9 nucleotides align to TRBD2. V dropped 3 bases and J dropped 7; count of bases not matched to a gene: 4. The CDR3 sequence is 14 residues long. Germline CDR1 reads SGHTA; CDR2 reads FQGTGA. The CDR3 here is CASSFGGGGNEQFF. The CDR3 DNA reads TGTGCCAGCAGCTTCGGCGGGGGGGGGAATGAGCAGTTCTTC.

J is TRBJ2-7 and V is TRBV13; 11 nucleotides line up with TRBD1. The CDR3 extends over 15 amino acids. CDR1 and CDR2 from the germline V gene are PRHDT and FYEKMQ (reference sequence). Trimming at V came to 1 base and at J to 4 bases, leaving 3 bases not matched to a gene. CDR3 residues: CASSLAGQGAYEQYF. The CDR3 DNA sequence: TGTGCCAGCAGCTTAGCCGGACAGGGGGCGTACGAGCAGTACTTC.

The chain couples TRBV5-8 to TRBJ2-7, with a possible D match to TRBD2 (6 bases). V lost 1 base, J lost 2 bases, and 10 bases lay in between. Germline V lookup: CDR1 SGHTS, CDR2 YDEGEE. The CDR3 has 14 amino acids. CDR3 nucleotide sequence: TGTGCCAGCAGCTTGTACGGGGAGGCCTACGAGCAGTACTTC. It yields the protein CASSLYGEAYEQYF.

The chain links TRBV19 to TRBJ1-1; D call uncertain. Trimming took 7 bases from V and 4 from J, leaving 10 bases between them. Germline values: CDR1 LNHDA, CDR2 SQIVND (reference sequence). The CDR3 is 12 amino acids. The CDR3 loop reads CASTTSGTEAFF. Written as DNA, the CDR3 is TGTGCCAGTACGACCTCGGGCACTGAAGCTTTCTTT. Together with reference TRBV19 and TRBJ1-1, the CDR3 gives the full variable domain: DGGITQSPKYLFRKEGQNVTLSCEQNLNHDAMYWYRQDPGQGLRLIYYSQIVNDFQKGDIAEGYSVSREKKESFPLTVTSAQKNPTAFYLCASTTSGTEAFFGQGTRLTVV.

The chain is built from TRBV29-1 and TRBJ2-7; D perhaps matches TRBD1 (6 bases). This CDR3 has 15 amino acids. Per germline, CDR1 SQVTM and CDR2 ANQGSEA. Deletions cut 0 bases from V and 0 bases from J, with 12 bases between. CDR3 bases: TGCAGCGTTGAAGACGGGACAAGTAGCTCCTACGAGCAGTACTTC. Its protein product is CSVEDGTSSSYEQYF.